These 20 T cell receptor beta chains share one sample of origin, sequenced in a study of blood T cell repertoires in COVID-19 (dated by TCRdb to between 2020 and 2021). The library was made by the immunoSEQ multiplex PCR assay. Imported from immuneACCESS, the table was reduced by TCRdb to in-frame sequences with V and J called. These copies leave out some clones; in studies compared against another copy, an unresolved V gene accounts for under half, and the cause of the remainder is not known. The sample has 200,000 to 300,000 clones on record, less than 90% of them singletons. Roughly 1.8% of the sample is taken by the ten largest. The sample comprised peripheral blood. All receptors come from a man aged 25-45 years with active or convalescent COVID-19.

The rearrangement joins TRBV6-1 to TRBJ2-5; 8 bases line up with TRBD2. From germline, CDR1 is MNHNS and CDR2 SASEGT. J was trimmed by 3 bases and V by 3 bases; bases with no gene match: 6. CDR3 length: 15 residues. Here the CDR3 reads CASSDLGLVKETQYF. DNA of the CDR3: TGTGCCAGCAGTGATTTGGGACTAGTTAAAGAGACCCAGTACTTC.

This clone appeared once. V and J are TRBV19 and TRBJ1-2, with 8 bases fitting TRBD1. Germline V gene lookup returns CDR1 LNHDA and CDR2 SQIVND (reference sequence). This CDR3 has 13 amino acids. Trimming cost V 4 bases and J 6 bases; bases outside gene matches: 4. CDR3 region: CASSNAGGDGYTF. As DNA, the CDR3 is TGTGCCAGTAGTAACGCAGGGGGCGATGGCTACACCTTC.

The chain uses TRBV18 and TRBJ2-7; 7 bases map to TRBD2. CDR1 KGHSH and CDR2 LQKENI come from the germline V gene. Trimming cost V 3 bases and J 4 bases; bases outside gene matches: 12. This CDR3 is 16 amino acids long. The chain's CDR3 is CASSPPQLAGVYEQYF. The CDR3 bases are TGTGCCAGCTCACCTCCCCAGTTGGCGGGGGTTTACGAGCAGTACTTC.

This clone appeared a few times. The V and J genes are TRBV10-3 and TRBJ1-1, with a tentative D call TRBD1 (6 bases). This CDR3 has 13 amino acids. Germline CDR1 and CDR2: ENHRY and SYGVKD. The V and J ends lost 6 bases and 1 base respectively, with 9 bases between them. The CDR3 DNA reads as TGTGCCATCAGATTGACAGGGAACACTGAAGCTTTCTTT. This codes for CAIRLTGNTEAFF.

This chain uses TRBV7-9 with TRBJ1-5, with 8 bases aligning to TRBD1. This CDR3 has 15 residues. Germline V gene lookup returns CDR1 SEHNR and CDR2 FQNEAQ (reference sequence). J was trimmed by 1 base and V by 5 bases; bases with no gene match: 4. Here the CDR3 reads CASSPGTGSNQPQHF. In DNA, the CDR3 is TGTGCCAGCAGCCCGGGGACAGGAAGCAATCAGCCCCAGCATTTT.

The chain links TRBV11-2 to TRBJ2-1, with 8 bases identical to TRBD2. Looked up from germline, CDR1 is SGHAT and CDR2 is FQNNGV. The CDR3 runs to 15 residues. After removal of 5 bases from V and 2 bases from J, the junction contained 5 bases not matched to a gene. The CDR3 DNA reads as TGTGCCAGCAGCCCCATAGCGGGGCCCTACAATGAGCAGTTCTTC. Its protein product is CASSPIAGPYNEQFF. The full variable domain, in which reference TRBV11-2 and TRBJ2-1 provide the parts outside the CDR3, is EAGVAQSPRYKIIEKRQSVAFWCNPISGHATLYWYQQILGQGPKLLIQFQNNGVVDDSQLPKDRFSAERLKGVDSTLKIQPAKLEDSAVYLCASSPIAGPYNEQFFGPGTRLTVL.

This clone was seen just once. V and J are TRBV10-2 and TRBJ2-1, with 12 bases aligning to TRBD2. Per germline, CDR1 WSHSY and CDR2 SAAADI. This CDR3 has 16 residues. V lost 1 base to trimming and J lost 6 bases; unmatched junction nucleotides: 4. The CDR3, as DNA: TGCGCCAGCAGTGAGTGGCTAGCGGGGGGGCTCAATGAGCAGTTCTTC. The encoded protein is CASSEWLAGGLNEQFF.

The V call is TRBV18, the J call TRBJ2-1; 8 positions agree with TRBD2. After removal of 8 bases from V and 3 bases from J, the junction contained 6 bases not matched to a gene. Germline CDR1 KGHSH, CDR2 LQKENI. The CDR3 length is 14 residues. DNA of the CDR3: TGTGCCAGCGCCGGGGGGGAAAGCTACAATGAGCAGTTCTTC. Translating it yields CASAGGESYNEQFF.

The genes are TRBV7-8 and TRBJ2-7; D possibly corresponds to TRBD2 (5 bases). V shed 5 bases and J shed 4 bases, with 18 bases lying between them. The CDR3 sequence is 15 residues long. Germline V gene lookup returns CDR1 SGHVS and CDR2 FQNEAQ. This CDR3 reads CASSPLETGSYEQYF. CDR3 bases: TGTGCCAGCAGCCCCCTAGAGACGGGGTCGTACGAGCAGTACTTC.

The V and J genes are TRBV5-1 and TRBJ1-4, with D uncertain. The V end was cut by 4 bases, the J end by 6 bases, with 16 bases between. The CDR3 sequence is 15 residues long. Germline V gene data show CDR1 as SGHRS and CDR2 as YFSETQ. Written as DNA, the CDR3 is TGCGCCAGCAGCCACCGGGGTACGTGGGATGAAAAACTGTTTTTT. Translating it yields CASSHRGTWDEKLFF.

V is TRBV2 and J is TRBJ2-3; TRBD2 agrees at 10 bases. There are 15 residues in the CDR3. Germline CDR1 is SNHLY and CDR2 is FYNNEI. V shed 1 base, J shed 6 bases, and the junction held 4 bases outside the gene matches. CDR3: CASSEERGGEDTQYF. CDR3 bases: TGTGCCAGCAGTGAAGAGCGGGGGGGCGAGGATACGCAGTATTTT. Drawing the rest from reference TRBV2 and TRBJ2-3, the complete variable domain is EPEVTQTPSHQVTQMGQEVILRCVPISNHLYFYWYRQILGQKVEFLVSFYNNEISEKSEIFDDQFSVERPDGSNFTLKIRSTKLEDSAMYFCASSEERGGEDTQYFGPGTRLTVL.

J is TRBJ2-3 and V is TRBV5-1; 7 positions agree with TRBD1. The CDR3 is made up of 16 amino acids. The ends lost 0 bases at V and 3 bases at J; junction bases unmatched: 7. Germline V CDR1 and CDR2: SGHRS, YFSETQ. CDR3 bases: TGCGCCAGCAGCTTGGGGGGACAGAGCATTACAGATACGCAGTATTTT. It codes for CASSLGGQSITDTQYF. Using reference TRBV5-1 and TRBJ2-3 for the parts outside the CDR3, the full variable domain is KAGVTQTPRYLIKTRGQQVTLSCSPISGHRSVSWYQQTPGQGLQFLFEYFSETQRNKGNFPGRFSGRQFSNSRSEMNVSTLELGDSALYLCASSLGGQSITDTQYFGPGTRLTVL.

This sequence joins TRBV7-8 and TRBJ1-4; 10 bases line up with TRBD1. The length of the CDR3 is 16 residues. CDR1 and CDR2 (germline): SGHVS, FQNEAQ. Germline trimming cut 1 base from V and 10 bases from J; bases unmatched to any gene: 9. The DNA of the CDR3 is TGTGCCAGCAGCTTAGGGGACAGGGGTTTGCTGAGAAAACTGTTTTTT. Residues: CASSLGDRGLLRKLFF.

The J gene is TRBJ1-4, the V gene TRBV6-1, with 7 positions matching TRBD1. The CDR3 totals 15 residues. From germline, CDR1 is MNHNS and CDR2 SASEGT. With V trimmed by 3 bases and J by 7 bases, 8 bases remained unmatched. The chain's CDR3 is CASSETTGLTEKLFF. CDR3 bases: TGTGCCAGCAGTGAGACGACAGGGCTGACTGAAAAACTGTTTTTT.

This clone was picked up one time. This rearrangement joins TRBV6-5 to TRBJ1-2, with a tentative D call TRBD1 (6 bases). Trimming cost V 8 bases and J 4 bases, with 20 bases left between them. Germline values: CDR1 MNHEY, CDR2 SVGAGI. This CDR3 is built from 15 residues. The CDR3 nucleotides are TGTGCCAGCCAAACCGCCCGGGACACATTCTATGGCTACACCTTC. It is translated as CASQTARDTFYGYTF.

The chain recombines TRBV15 with TRBJ2-7; the D gene is possibly TRBD1 (5 bases). This CDR3 is 15 amino acids long. The germline V gene encodes CDR1 LNHNV and CDR2 YYDKDF (reference sequence). The V end was cut by 0 bases, the J end by 2 bases, with 11 bases between. Written as DNA, the CDR3 is TGTGCCACCAGCAGAGATAAGGGGATCGCCTACGAGCAGTACTTC. Protein sequence: CATSRDKGIAYEQYF.

The gene calls are TRBV7-8 and TRBJ1-5; 8 nucleotides line up with TRBD1. Per germline, CDR1 SGHVS and CDR2 FQNEAQ. V shed 3 bases and J 3 bases; nucleotides not matched to a gene: 7. The length of the CDR3 is 16 residues. DNA of the CDR3: TGTGCCAGCAGCTTTAGGACAGGGTGGGACAATCAGCCCCAGCATTTT. As protein: CASSFRTGWDNQPQHF.

The chain uses TRBV2 and TRBJ1-3; the D gene is possibly TRBD1 (6 bases). The germline V and J ends were trimmed by 6 bases and 1 base, with 16 bases remaining between them. Germline V gene data show CDR1 as SNHLY and CDR2 as FYNNEI. This CDR3 comprises 16 residues. The CDR3: CASRTGTAASGNTIYF. CDR3 sequence (DNA): TGTGCCAGCAGAACAGGGACCGCCGCTTCTGGAAACACCATATATTTT.

The CDR3 DNA follows: TGTGCCAGCAGCCCGGGGGGGGAGGCCTTCTATGGCTACACCTTC. This translates into CASSPGGEAFYGYTF. The J gene is TRBJ1-2, the V gene TRBV13; the D gene is possibly TRBD1 (5 bases). This CDR3 has 15 residues. Germline assignment: CDR1 PRHDT and CDR2 FYEKMQ (reference sequence). The V end lost 5 bases, the J end lost 4 bases, and 17 bases lay between the germline ends.

The J gene is TRBJ2-2, the V gene TRBV6-1; tentatively, D is TRBD2 (6 bases). V lost 1 base, J lost 2 bases, and 20 bases lay in between. Germline CDR1 and CDR2: MNHNS and SASEGT. CDR3 length equals 19 residues. The CDR3 nucleotides are TGTGCCAGCAGTGAAGAATTTGGGGCGGGGCCTCCTAACACCGGGGAGCTGTTTTTT. Its translation is CASSEEFGAGPPNTGELFF.